One sample yielded the 25 T cell receptor beta chains listed below, sequenced in a study of blood T cell repertoires in COVID-19. Assay used: immunoSEQ multiplex PCR; TCRdb lists only in-frame clones, some missing. The sample records about 150,000 clones, around 83% being singletons. Sequenced sample: peripheral blood. The source is a woman aged 45-60 years with acute or convalescent COVID-19.

CDR3: CAREGQVYGYTF. For the CDR3, the DNA is TGTGCCAGAGAGGGACAGGTCTATGGCTACACCTTC. The rearrangement uses TRBV21-1 and TRBJ1-2; the table calls TRBD1, which could not be checked here. TRBV21-1 represents a pseudogene. This CDR3 spans 12 amino acids.

This clone is a singleton in its sample. The chain carries TRBV10-3 and TRBJ1-1; D gene uncertain. The germline V gene has CDR1 ENHRY and CDR2 SYGVKD. V gave up 7 bases and J gave up 3 bases, with 12 bases separating them. CDR3 size: 13 residues. The chain's CDR3 is CAIKFREDTEAFF. The CDR3 nucleotides are TGTGCCATCAAGTTCAGAGAGGACACTGAAGCTTTCTTT.

This clone was seen a few times. V gene TRBV6-5 combines with J gene TRBJ2-7; no firm D call. Germline V CDR1 and CDR2: MNHEY, SVGAGI. The V end was cut by 7 bases, the J end by 1 base, with 11 bases between. The CDR3 extends over 13 amino acids. The CDR3 loop reads CASKDPGSYEQYF. The CDR3 DNA follows: TGTGCCAGCAAAGATCCAGGATCCTACGAGCAGTACTTC.

The chain employs TRBV10-3 and TRBJ2-1; D possibly corresponds to TRBD2 (6 bases). CDR3 size: 15 residues. V was trimmed by 2 bases and J by 4 bases, leaving 12 bases between them. CDR1 and CDR2 from the germline V gene are ENHRY and SYGVKD. The CDR3 sequence is CAISERASEYNEQFF. For the CDR3, the DNA is TGTGCCATCAGTGAGAGGGCTAGCGAGTACAATGAGCAGTTCTTC.

V usage is TRBV11-2 and J usage is TRBJ2-3, with TRBD2 matching 10 bases. This CDR3 is built from 16 residues. The trim removed 1 base at V and 4 bases at J, leaving 5 bases unmatched. CDR1 and CDR2 (germline): SGHAT, FQNNGV. The CDR3 coding sequence is TGTGCCAGCAGCTTAGTACAGCGGGGGGGTTCAGATACGCAGTATTTT. Its protein product is CASSLVQRGGSDTQYF.

The chain is built from TRBV12-5 and TRBJ2-7; 10 bases agree with TRBD2. Germline V gene lookup returns CDR1 LGHNT and CDR2 FRNRAP. The CDR3 runs 14 residues. Losses at the gene ends were 7 bases for V and 6 bases for J; bases not matched to a gene: 9. The CDR3 reads CASALLAGTAEQYF. DNA for the CDR3: TGTGCTAGTGCCCTACTAGCGGGGACAGCCGAGCAGTACTTC.

This chain connects TRBV6-2 or TRBV6-3 to TRBJ2-3, with a weak D call TRBD2 (6 bases). Deletions cut 2 bases from V and 1 base from J, with 10 bases between. The germline CDR1 and CDR2 sequences are MNHEY and SVGEGT. This CDR3 contains 15 residues. The CDR3 protein is CASSYGRGGTDTQYF. In DNA, the CDR3 is TGTGCCAGCAGTTACGGGCGGGGCGGCACAGATACGCAGTATTTT.

The CDR3 here is CASSTGQVSSPLHF. The DNA for the CDR3 is TGCGCCAGCAGCACGGGACAGGTCTCTTCACCCCTCCACTTT. This chain links TRBV5-1 with TRBJ1-6; 8 nucleotides line up with TRBD1. Trimming removed 4 bases from V and 9 bases from J; junction bases left unmatched: 6. Germline V gene sequence: CDR1 SGHRS, CDR2 YFSETQ. The CDR3 runs 14 residues.

The J gene is TRBJ2-1, the V gene TRBV27; no clear D. Looked up from germline, CDR1 is MNHEY and CDR2 is SMNVEV (reference sequence). Trimming shortened V by 3 bases and J by 0 bases, and 6 bases separated the two germline ends. The CDR3 consists of 14 residues. The CDR3 reads CASSFWPSYNEQFF. CDR3 bases: TGTGCCAGCAGTTTCTGGCCCTCCTACAATGAGCAGTTCTTC.

The chain links TRBV19 to TRBJ1-2; TRBD1 matches 10 bases. CDR3 length: 15 amino acids. Germline CDR1 reads LNHDA; CDR2 reads SQIVND (reference sequence). Trimming removed 7 bases from V and 4 bases from J; junction bases left unmatched: 9. CDR3: CASTDRGGGSYGYTF. The CDR3 coding sequence is TGTGCCAGTACGGACAGGGGGGGAGGTAGCTATGGCTACACCTTC.

The chain recombines TRBV30 with TRBJ2-7; possible D gene TRBD1, 5 bases. The CDR3 is 13 residues long. V was pared by 4 bases and J by 2 bases, with 12 bases between. Germline CDR1 is GTSNPN and CDR2 is SVGIG (reference sequence). This CDR3 reads CAWNRNRAYEQYF. CDR3 sequence (DNA): TGTGCCTGGAACAGGAACCGAGCCTACGAGCAGTACTTC.

The genes are TRBV7-2 and TRBJ1-2, with TRBD1 as a possible D gene (5 bases). V lost 5 bases to trimming and J lost 3 bases, with 10 bases between them. This CDR3 is 13 amino acids long. Germline-derived CDR1 and CDR2 are SGHTA and FQGNSA. The CDR3 loop reads CASSQDRYYGYTF. The CDR3 nucleotides are TGTGCCAGCAGCCAAGACAGATACTATGGCTACACCTTC.

This clone was observed once. CDR3 amino acids: CASSSSGMGNTIYF. For the CDR3, the DNA is TGTGCCAGCAGTTCATCGGGGATGGGAAACACCATATATTTT. The chain is built from TRBV28 and TRBJ1-3, with D hard to call. CDR1 and CDR2 (germline): MDHEN, SYDVKM. The ends were cut back, 4 bases at V and 4 bases at J, with 11 bases in the middle. CDR3 size: 14 residues.

The CDR3 region is CASSLISSPLRRRRTRSSYEQYF. The CDR3 DNA reads as TGTGCCAGCAGCTTAATCTCGAGCCCGCTCCGCCGACGAAGGACTAGAAGCTCCTACGAGCAGTACTTC. J is TRBJ2-7 and V is TRBV7-3, with 7 bases fitting TRBD2. This CDR3 contains 23 residues. Germline V gives CDR1 SGHTA, CDR2 FQGTGA. V trimming: 1 base; J trimming: 0 bases; junction bases outside the gene matches: 27.

V usage is TRBV7-3 and J usage is TRBJ2-3; possibly TRBD2 for D (7 bases). The CDR3 sequence is 15 residues long. CDR1 and CDR2 (germline): SGHTA, FQGTGA. V lost 2 bases to trimming and J lost 2 bases, with 11 bases between them. The DNA of the CDR3 is TGTGCCAGCAGCTTAGTCGGGGGGCCCACAGATACGCAGTATTTT. This gives the protein CASSLVGGPTDTQYF.

This clone was found once. V gene TRBV15 combines with J gene TRBJ1-3; 7 positions agree with TRBD1. With 2 bases clipped from V and 0 bases from J, the junction kept 4 bases outside the gene matches. Per germline, CDR1 LNHNV and CDR2 YYDKDF (reference sequence). CDR3 size: 16 residues. The DNA of the CDR3 is TGTGCCACCAGCAGAACGACAGGGTTCTCTGGAAACACCATATATTTT. Its protein product is CATSRTTGFSGNTIYF.

The chain couples TRBV6-2 or TRBV6-3 to TRBJ2-5; 11 bases agree with TRBD1. In germline, CDR1 is MNHEY, CDR2 SVGEGT. The junction had 6 bases not matched to a gene; V was cut back by 2 bases and J by 1 base. CDR3 length: 17 residues. The CDR3: CASSYHRDRGFQETQYF. The CDR3 DNA is TGTGCCAGCAGTTACCACCGGGACAGGGGGTTCCAAGAGACCCAGTACTTC.

This chain uses TRBV30 with TRBJ2-2, with TRBD2 identical over 8 bases. The J segment lost 6 bases and the V segment lost 4 bases, leaving 7 bases of the junction unmatched. CDR3 size: 14 residues. Germline V gene lookup returns CDR1 GTSNPN and CDR2 SVGIG (reference sequence). The CDR3 DNA reads TGTGCCTGGACAAGGGGACTAGGGGCCGGGGAGCTGTTTTTT. Translation: CAWTRGLGAGELFF.

The chain uses TRBV30 and TRBJ2-3; 9 nucleotides align to TRBD1. The junction had 4 bases not matched to a gene; V was cut back by 1 base and J by 2 bases. The CDR3 is 15 amino acids. The germline gives CDR1 GTSNPN, CDR2 SVGIG (reference sequence). Here the CDR3 reads CAWSEGQGPTDTQYF. The CDR3 DNA sequence: TGTGCCTGGAGTGAGGGACAGGGCCCCACAGATACGCAGTATTTT.

This clone was found a few times. The V call is TRBV19, the J call TRBJ2-7; 10 bases match TRBD1. V lost 3 bases to trimming and J lost 5 bases; unmatched junction nucleotides: 4. There are 14 residues in the CDR3. The germline V gene encodes CDR1 LNHDA and CDR2 SQIVND (reference sequence). DNA for the CDR3: TGTGCCAGTAGTATGAGACAGGGGGCGGACGAGCAGTACTTC. Protein: CASSMRQGADEQYF. The full variable domain, rest sourced from reference TRBV19 and TRBJ2-7, is DGGITQSPKYLFRKEGQNVTLSCEQNLNHDAMYWYRQDPGQGLRLIYYSQIVNDFQKGDIAEGYSVSREKKESFPLTVTSAQKNPTAFYLCASSMRQGADEQYFGPGTRLTVT.

The chain joins TRBV5-4 to TRBJ2-3; 8 positions agree with TRBD2. The CDR3 covers 15 residues. From germline, CDR1 is SGHNT and CDR2 YYREEE (reference sequence). V lost 6 bases to trimming and J lost 2 bases; unmatched junction nucleotides: 8. CDR3 bases: TGTGCCAGCAACAGACGGGGGGGAGCCACAGATACGCAGTATTTT. Residues: CASNRRGGATDTQYF.

The genes are TRBV9 and TRBJ2-1, with D tentatively TRBD1 (6 bases). The CDR3 consists of 17 residues. V shed 4 bases and J shed 0 bases, with 17 bases lying between them. The V gene's germline CDR1 is SGDLS and CDR2 YYNGEE. In nucleotides, the CDR3 is TGTGCCAGCAGCCCCCATTTTGGGGACAACTCCTACAATGAGCAGTTCTTC. It encodes CASSPHFGDNSYNEQFF. The full variable domain, its missing parts supplied by reference TRBV9 and TRBJ2-1, is DSGVTQTPKHLITATGQRVTLRCSPRSGDLSVYWYQQSLDQGLQFLIQYYNGEERAKGNILERFSAQQFPDLHSELNLSSLELGDSALYFCASSPHFGDNSYNEQFFGPGTRLTVL.

This clone occurred a few times. This sequence joins TRBV27 and TRBJ2-3; 9 nucleotides match TRBD2. Germline trimming cut 4 bases from V and 2 bases from J; bases unmatched to any gene: 22. CDR1 MNHEY and CDR2 SMNVEV come from the germline V gene (reference sequence). This CDR3 is built from 21 residues. The CDR3 sequence is CASSSRRGSGSPARYTDTQYF. The CDR3 bases are TGTGCCAGCAGTTCCCGTCGGGGTAGCGGGAGTCCAGCCCGGTACACAGATACGCAGTATTTT.

V and J are TRBV7-3 and TRBJ2-3; possibly TRBD2 for D (6 bases). Per the germline V gene, CDR1 is SGHTA and CDR2 is FQGTGA. The CDR3 contains 14 residues. The V end lost 3 bases, the J end lost 6 bases, and 13 bases lay between the germline ends. The CDR3 DNA follows: TGTGCCAGCAGCTTGGGGGGTACACTTGATACGCAGTATTTT. It translates to CASSLGGTLDTQYF.

Written as DNA, the CDR3 is TGCAGCGCCGACTCGGCAGGGGGTACAGATACGCAGTATTTT. Translated, it gives CSADSAGGTDTQYF. This sequence joins TRBV29-1 and TRBJ2-3; TRBD1 agrees at 7 bases. The CDR3 is 14 amino acids. Per germline, CDR1 SQVTM and CDR2 ANQGSEA. V lost 7 bases and J lost 3; bases outside the gene matches: 10.